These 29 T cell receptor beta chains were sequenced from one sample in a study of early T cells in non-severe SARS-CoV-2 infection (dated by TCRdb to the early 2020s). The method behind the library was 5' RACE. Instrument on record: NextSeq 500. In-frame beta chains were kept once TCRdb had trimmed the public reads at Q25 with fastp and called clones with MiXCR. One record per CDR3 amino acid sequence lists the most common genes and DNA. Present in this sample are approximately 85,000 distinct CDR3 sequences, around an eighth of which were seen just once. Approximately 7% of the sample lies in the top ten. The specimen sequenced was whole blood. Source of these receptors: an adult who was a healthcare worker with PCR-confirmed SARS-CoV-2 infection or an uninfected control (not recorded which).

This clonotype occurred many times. CDR3 coding DNA: TGTGCCAGCAGCTTCCAGGGGGTCCTAGCGGGAGGGCCTAGCATAACCTACAATGAGCAGTTCTTC. This gives the protein CASSFQGVLAGGPSITYNEQFF. The gene calls are TRBV7-8 and TRBJ2-1; TRBD2 matches at 12 bases. After removal of 3 bases from V and 2 bases from J, the junction contained 20 bases not matched to a gene. This CDR3 is 22 amino acids long. Germline CDR1 SGHVS, CDR2 FQNEAQ.

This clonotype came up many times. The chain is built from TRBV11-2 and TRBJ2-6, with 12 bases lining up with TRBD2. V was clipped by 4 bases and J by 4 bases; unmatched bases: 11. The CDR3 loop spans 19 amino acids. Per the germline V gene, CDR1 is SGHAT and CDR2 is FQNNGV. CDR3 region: CASSSGLAGRWKGANVLTF. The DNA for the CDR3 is TGTGCCAGCAGCTCTGGACTAGCGGGGAGGTGGAAAGGGGCCAACGTCCTGACTTTC.

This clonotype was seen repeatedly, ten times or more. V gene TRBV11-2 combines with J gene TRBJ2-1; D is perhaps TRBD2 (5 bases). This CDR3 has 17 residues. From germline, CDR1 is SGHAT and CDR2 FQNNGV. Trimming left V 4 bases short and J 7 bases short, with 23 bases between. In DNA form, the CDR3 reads TGTGCCAGCAGCTACTCCTCCGGGATTACCGCAGGAAATGAGCAGTTCTTC. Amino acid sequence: CASSYSSGITAGNEQFF.

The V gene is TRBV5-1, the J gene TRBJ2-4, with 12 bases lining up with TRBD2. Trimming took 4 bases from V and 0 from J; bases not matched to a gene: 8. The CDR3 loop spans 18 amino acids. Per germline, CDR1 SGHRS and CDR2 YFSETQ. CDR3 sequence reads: CASSLRTSGTIAKNIQYF. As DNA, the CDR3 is TGCGCCAGCAGCCTTCGGACTAGCGGGACCATAGCCAAAAACATTCAGTACTTC.

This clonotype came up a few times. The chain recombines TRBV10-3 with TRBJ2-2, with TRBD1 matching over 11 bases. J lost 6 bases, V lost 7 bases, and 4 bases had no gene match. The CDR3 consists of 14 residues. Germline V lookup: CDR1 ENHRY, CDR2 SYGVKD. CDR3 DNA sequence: TGTGCCATCAACCCGGGACAGGGGGCCGGGGAGCTGTTTTTT. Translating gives CAINPGQGAGELFF.

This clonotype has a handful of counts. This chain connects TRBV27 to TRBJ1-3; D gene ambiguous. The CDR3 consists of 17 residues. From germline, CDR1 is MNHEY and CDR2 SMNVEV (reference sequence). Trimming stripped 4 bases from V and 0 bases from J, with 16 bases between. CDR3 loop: CASSSYSGLYSGNTIYF. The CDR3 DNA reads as TGTGCCAGCAGTTCCTACTCCGGGCTCTACTCTGGAAACACCATATATTTT.

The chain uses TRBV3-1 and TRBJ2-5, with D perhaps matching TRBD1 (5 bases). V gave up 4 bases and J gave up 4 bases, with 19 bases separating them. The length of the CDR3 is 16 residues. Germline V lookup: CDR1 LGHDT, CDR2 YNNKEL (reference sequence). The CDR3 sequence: CASSPAGVGPRETQYF. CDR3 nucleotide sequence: TGTGCCAGCAGCCCAGCTGGGGTGGGGCCGAGAGAGACCCAGTACTTC.

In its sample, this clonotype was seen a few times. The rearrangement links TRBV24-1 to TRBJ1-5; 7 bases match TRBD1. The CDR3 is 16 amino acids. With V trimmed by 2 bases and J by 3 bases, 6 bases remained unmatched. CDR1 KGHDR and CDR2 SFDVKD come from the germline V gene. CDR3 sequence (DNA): TGTGCCACCAGTGATTCCCGACAGGGATACAATCAGCCCCAGCATTTT. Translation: CATSDSRQGYNQPQHF.

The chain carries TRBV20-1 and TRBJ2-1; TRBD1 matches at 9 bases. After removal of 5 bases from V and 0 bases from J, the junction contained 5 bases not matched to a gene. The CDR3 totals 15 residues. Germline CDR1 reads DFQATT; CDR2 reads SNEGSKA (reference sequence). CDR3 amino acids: CSARQQGASYNEQFF. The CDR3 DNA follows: TGCAGTGCTCGACAACAGGGGGCCTCCTACAATGAGCAGTTCTTC.

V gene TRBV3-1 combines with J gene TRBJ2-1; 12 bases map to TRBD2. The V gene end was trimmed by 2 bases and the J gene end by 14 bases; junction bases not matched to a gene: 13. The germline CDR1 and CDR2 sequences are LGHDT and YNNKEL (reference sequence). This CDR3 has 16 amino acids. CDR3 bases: TGTGCCAGCAGCCAAATACTAGCGGGAGGACCGGGGAGTAAGTTCTTC. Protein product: CASSQILAGGPGSKFF.

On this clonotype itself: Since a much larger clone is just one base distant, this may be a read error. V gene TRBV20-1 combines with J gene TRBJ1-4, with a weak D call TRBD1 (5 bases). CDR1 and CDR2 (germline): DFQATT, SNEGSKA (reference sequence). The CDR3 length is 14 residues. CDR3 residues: CSTRVDPRGEKLFF. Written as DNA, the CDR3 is TGCAGTACTAGAGTCGACCCTAGGGGTGAAAAACTGTTTTTT.

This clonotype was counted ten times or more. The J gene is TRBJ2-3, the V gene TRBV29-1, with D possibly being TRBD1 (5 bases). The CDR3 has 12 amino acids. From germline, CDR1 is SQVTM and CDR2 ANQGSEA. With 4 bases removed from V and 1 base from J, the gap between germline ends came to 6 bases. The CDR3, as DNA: TGCAGCGTTGTACAGGGCACAGATACGCAGTATTTT. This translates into CSVVQGTDTQYF.

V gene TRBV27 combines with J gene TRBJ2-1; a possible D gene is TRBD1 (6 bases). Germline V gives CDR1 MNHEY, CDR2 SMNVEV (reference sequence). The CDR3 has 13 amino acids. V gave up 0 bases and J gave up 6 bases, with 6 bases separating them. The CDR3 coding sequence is TGTGCCAGCAGTTTATCGGGGGCCAATGAGCAGTTCTTC. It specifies CASSLSGANEQFF.

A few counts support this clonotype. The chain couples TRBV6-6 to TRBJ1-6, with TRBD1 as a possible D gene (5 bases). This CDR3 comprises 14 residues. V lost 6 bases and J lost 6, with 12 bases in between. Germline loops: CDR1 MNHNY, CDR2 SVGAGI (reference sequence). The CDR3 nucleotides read TGTGCCAGCAGCGCAGGGATCAGTAATTCACCCCTCCACTTT. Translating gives CASSAGISNSPLHF.

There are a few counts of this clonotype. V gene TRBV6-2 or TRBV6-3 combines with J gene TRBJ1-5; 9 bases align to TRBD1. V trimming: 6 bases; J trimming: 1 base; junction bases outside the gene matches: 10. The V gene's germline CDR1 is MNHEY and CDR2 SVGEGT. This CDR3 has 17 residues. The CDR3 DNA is TGTGCCAGCAGAAGGACAGGGGTGGTTGAGAGCAATCAGCCCCAGCATTTT. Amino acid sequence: CASRRTGVVESNQPQHF.

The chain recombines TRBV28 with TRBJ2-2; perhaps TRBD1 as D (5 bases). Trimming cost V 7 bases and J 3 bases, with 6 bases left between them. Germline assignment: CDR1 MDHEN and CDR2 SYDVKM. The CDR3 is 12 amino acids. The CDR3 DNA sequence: TGTGCCAGCATCAGGGACACCGGGGAGCTGTTTTTT. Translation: CASIRDTGELFF. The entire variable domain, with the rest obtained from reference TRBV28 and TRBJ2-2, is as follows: DVKVTQSSRYLVKRTGEKVFLECVQDMDHENMFWYRQDPGLGLRLIYFSYDVKMKEKGDIPEGYSVSREKKERFSLILESASTNQTSMYLCASIRDTGELFFGEGSRLTVL.

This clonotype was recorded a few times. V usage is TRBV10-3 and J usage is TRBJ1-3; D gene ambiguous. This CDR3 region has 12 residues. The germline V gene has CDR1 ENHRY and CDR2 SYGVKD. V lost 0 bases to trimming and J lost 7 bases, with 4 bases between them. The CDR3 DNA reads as TGTGCCATCAGTGAGTCAAGTAACACCATATATTTT. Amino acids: CAISESSNTIYF.

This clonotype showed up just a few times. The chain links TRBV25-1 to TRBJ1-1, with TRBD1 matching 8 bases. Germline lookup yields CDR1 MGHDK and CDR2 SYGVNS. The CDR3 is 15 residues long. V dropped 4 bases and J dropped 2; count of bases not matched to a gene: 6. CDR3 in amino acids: CASSGWTGSNTEAFF. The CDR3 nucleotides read TGTGCCAGCAGTGGGTGGACAGGGAGTAACACTGAAGCTTTCTTT.

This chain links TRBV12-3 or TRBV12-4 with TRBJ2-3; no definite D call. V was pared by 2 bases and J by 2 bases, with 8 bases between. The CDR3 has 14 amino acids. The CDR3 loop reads CASSLTAPTDTQYF. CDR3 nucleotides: TGTGCCAGCAGTTTAACCGCCCCCACAGATACGCAGTATTTT.

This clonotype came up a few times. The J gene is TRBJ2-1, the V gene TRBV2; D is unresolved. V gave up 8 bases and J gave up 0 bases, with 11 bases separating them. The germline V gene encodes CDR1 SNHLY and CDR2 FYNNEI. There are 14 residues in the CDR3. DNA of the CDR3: TGTGCCAGCCTTGACCTGAACTCCTACAATGAGCAGTTCTTC. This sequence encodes CASLDLNSYNEQFF.

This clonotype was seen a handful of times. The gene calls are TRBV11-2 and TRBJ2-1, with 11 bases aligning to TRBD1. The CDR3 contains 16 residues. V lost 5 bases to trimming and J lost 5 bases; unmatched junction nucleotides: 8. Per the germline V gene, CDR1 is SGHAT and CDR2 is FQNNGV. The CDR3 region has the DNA TGTGCCAGCAGCACCAGGACAGGGGGCTTGGACAATGAGCAGTTCTTC. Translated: CASSTRTGGLDNEQFF.

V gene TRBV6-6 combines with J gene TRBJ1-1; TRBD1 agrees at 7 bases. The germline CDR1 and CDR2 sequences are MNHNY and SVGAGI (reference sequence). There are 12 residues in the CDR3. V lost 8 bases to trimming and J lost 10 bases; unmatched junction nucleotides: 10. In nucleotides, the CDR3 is TGTGCCAGCGGGCGGGACAGCGCACGAGCTTTCTTT. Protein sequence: CASGRDSARAFF.

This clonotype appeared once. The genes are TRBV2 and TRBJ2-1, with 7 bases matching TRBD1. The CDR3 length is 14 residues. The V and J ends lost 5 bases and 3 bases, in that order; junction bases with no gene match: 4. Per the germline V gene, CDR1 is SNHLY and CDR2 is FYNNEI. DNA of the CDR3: TGTGCCAGCAGTAAGGGACAGCTCTACAATGAGCAGTTCTTC. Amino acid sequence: CASSKGQLYNEQFF. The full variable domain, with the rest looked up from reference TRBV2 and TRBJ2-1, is EPEVTQTPSHQVTQMGQEVILRCVPISNHLYFYWYRQILGQKVEFLVSFYNNEISEKSEIFDDQFSVERPDGSNFTLKIRSTKLEDSAMYFCASSKGQLYNEQFFGPGTRLTVL.

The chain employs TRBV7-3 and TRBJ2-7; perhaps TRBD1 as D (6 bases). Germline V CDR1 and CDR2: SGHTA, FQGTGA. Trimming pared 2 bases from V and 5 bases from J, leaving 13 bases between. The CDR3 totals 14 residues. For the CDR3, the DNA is TGTGCCAGCAGCTTAGGGCAGGGGCGGAACGAGCAGTACTTC. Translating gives CASSLGQGRNEQYF.

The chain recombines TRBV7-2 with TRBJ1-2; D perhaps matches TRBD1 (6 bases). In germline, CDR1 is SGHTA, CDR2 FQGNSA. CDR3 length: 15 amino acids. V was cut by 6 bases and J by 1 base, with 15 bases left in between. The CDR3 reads CASSSGAGNNYGYTF. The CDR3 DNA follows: TGTGCCAGCAGTTCAGGGGCAGGAAATAACTATGGCTACACCTTC.

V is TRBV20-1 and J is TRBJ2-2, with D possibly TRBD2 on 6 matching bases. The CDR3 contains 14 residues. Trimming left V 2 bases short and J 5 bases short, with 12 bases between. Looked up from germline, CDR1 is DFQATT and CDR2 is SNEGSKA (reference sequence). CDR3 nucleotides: TGCAGTGCTAGAACGGGAGATCGAACCGGGGAGCTGTTTTTT. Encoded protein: CSARTGDRTGELFF.

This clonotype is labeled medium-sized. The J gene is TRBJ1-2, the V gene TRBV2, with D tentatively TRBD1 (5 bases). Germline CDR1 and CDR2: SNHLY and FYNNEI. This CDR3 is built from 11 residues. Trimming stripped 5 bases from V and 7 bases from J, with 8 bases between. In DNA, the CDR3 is TGTGCCAGCAGTCGAGACAGTGGCTACACCTTC. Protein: CASSRDSGYTF.

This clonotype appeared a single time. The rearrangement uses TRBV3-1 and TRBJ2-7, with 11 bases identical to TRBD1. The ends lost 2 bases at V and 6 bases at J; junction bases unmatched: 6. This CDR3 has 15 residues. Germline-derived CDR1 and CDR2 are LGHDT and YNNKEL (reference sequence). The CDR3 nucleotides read TGTGCCAGCAGCCAATCGGACAGGGGGCAGCGCGAGCAGTACTTC. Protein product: CASSQSDRGQREQYF.

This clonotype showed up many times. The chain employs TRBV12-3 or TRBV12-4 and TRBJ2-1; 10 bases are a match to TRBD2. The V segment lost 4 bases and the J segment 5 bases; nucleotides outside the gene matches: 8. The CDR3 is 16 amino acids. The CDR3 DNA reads TGTGCCAGCAGTTCGTACTTAGCGGGAGGCAACAATGAGCAGTTCTTC. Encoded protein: CASSSYLAGGNNEQFF.